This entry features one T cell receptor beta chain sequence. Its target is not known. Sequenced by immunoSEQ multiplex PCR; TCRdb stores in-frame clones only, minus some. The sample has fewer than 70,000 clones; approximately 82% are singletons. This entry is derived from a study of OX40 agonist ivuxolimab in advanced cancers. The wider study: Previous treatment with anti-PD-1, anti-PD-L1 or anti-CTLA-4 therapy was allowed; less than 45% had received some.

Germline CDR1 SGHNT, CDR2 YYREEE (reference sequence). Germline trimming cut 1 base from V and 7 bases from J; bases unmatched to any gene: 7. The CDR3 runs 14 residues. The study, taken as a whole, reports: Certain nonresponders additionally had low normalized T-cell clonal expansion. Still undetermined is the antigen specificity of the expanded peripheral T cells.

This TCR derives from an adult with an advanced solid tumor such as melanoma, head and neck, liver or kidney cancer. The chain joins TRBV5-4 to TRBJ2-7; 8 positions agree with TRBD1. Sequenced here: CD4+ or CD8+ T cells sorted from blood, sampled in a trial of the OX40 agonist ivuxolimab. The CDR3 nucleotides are TGTGCCAGCAGCTTGAGGGACAGGCGAATGGAGCAGTACTTC. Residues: CASSLRDRRMEQYF.